One and the same sample provided the 16 T cell receptor beta chains below, sequenced in a study of early T cells in non-severe SARS-CoV-2 infection (dated by TCRdb to 2020 to 2023). Library generation was performed with 5' RACE. TCRdb shows the sequencer as NextSeq 500. TCRdb redid the processing of the public reads, applying fastp at Q25 and MiXCR, and retained in-frame beta chains. Entries that share a CDR3 protein sequence are merged under the most common genes and DNA. The sample table lists under 85,000 distinct CDR3 sequences, about 12% of them with a count of one. Of the sample, less than 3% falls within the top ten clones. Sample: whole blood. These receptor sequences come from an adult who was a healthcare worker with PCR-confirmed SARS-CoV-2 infection or an uninfected control (not recorded which).

This clonotype was counted only a few times. The V call is TRBV5-6, the J call TRBJ2-1; unclear D gene. Germline CDR1 reads SGHDT; CDR2 reads YYEEEE. The ends were cut back, 0 bases at V and 4 bases at J, with 11 bases in the middle. This CDR3 is built from 15 residues. The CDR3 sequence is CASSLGTGAYNEQFF. The CDR3 bases are TGTGCCAGCAGCTTGGGAACGGGCGCATACAATGAGCAGTTCTTC.

At least ten counts were recorded for this clonotype. The V call is TRBV19, the J call TRBJ2-3, with D uncertain. V was cut by 3 bases and J by 0 bases, with 4 bases left in between. The CDR3 totals 13 residues. The V gene's germline CDR1 is LNHDA and CDR2 SQIVND (reference sequence). The CDR3 DNA sequence: TGTGCCAGTAGTATGGACAGCACAGATACGCAGTATTTT. Translated, it gives CASSMDSTDTQYF.

This clonotype was found a few times. This CDR3 reads CSATGLSSYEQYF. The CDR3 bases are TGCAGTGCAACGGGACTAAGCTCCTACGAGCAGTACTTC. The chain employs TRBV20-1 and TRBJ2-7; 7 nucleotides match TRBD2. Germline assignment: CDR1 DFQATT and CDR2 SNEGSKA (reference sequence). V lost 6 bases to trimming and J lost 0 bases; unmatched junction nucleotides: 5. The CDR3 extends over 13 amino acids.

V and J are TRBV5-1 and TRBJ2-7, with 11 bases that match TRBD1. The ends lost 4 bases at V and 6 bases at J; junction bases unmatched: 6. The CDR3 is 14 amino acids. Per germline, CDR1 SGHRS and CDR2 YFSETQ. The CDR3 here is CASSPRDRGVEQYF. The DNA of the CDR3 is TGCGCCAGCAGCCCCCGGGACAGGGGGGTCGAGCAGTACTTC.

This clonotype has only a few counts. The rearrangement links TRBV20-1 to TRBJ2-3; D ambiguous. Trimming took off 5 bases at V and 1 base at J, with 10 bases between the two ends. The germline gives CDR1 DFQATT, CDR2 SNEGSKA (reference sequence). This CDR3 contains 13 residues. The CDR3 region has the DNA TGCAGTGCTGACCTGGCGGGCACAGATACGCAGTATTTT. Protein: CSADLAGTDTQYF.

This clonotype has only a few counts. This chain connects TRBV27 to TRBJ1-2, with a tentative D call TRBD1 (6 bases). Germline CDR1 is MNHEY and CDR2 is SMNVEV (reference sequence). V dropped 3 bases and J dropped 4 bases, with 12 bases sitting between them. The CDR3 runs to 14 residues. CDR3 DNA sequence: TGTGCCAGCAGTTTCTGGGGGCAGTCCTATGGCTACACCTTC. Translation: CASSFWGQSYGYTF.

This clonotype was observed at least ten times. The genes are TRBV11-2 and TRBJ2-5; TRBD2 matches at 11 bases. CDR1 is SGHAT, CDR2 FQNNGV, per germline. V was pared by 5 bases and J by 4 bases, with 15 bases of the junction left unmatched. CDR3 length: 18 residues. The CDR3 loop reads CASSPQDSILAGVETQYF. CDR3 DNA sequence: TGTGCCAGCAGCCCCCAGGACAGCATACTAGCGGGAGTAGAGACCCAGTACTTC. The full variable domain, completed using reference TRBV11-2 and TRBJ2-5, is EAGVAQSPRYKIIEKRQSVAFWCNPISGHATLYWYQQILGQGPKLLIQFQNNGVVDDSQLPKDRFSAERLKGVDSTLKIQPAKLEDSAVYLCASSPQDSILAGVETQYFGPGTRLLVL.

In this sample, this clonotype turned up many times. The chain uses TRBV30 and TRBJ1-6; TRBD1 aligns across 8 bases. The length of the CDR3 is 12 residues. After removal of 2 bases from V and 14 bases from J, the junction contained 5 bases not matched to a gene. Germline lookup yields CDR1 GTSNPN and CDR2 SVGIG (reference sequence). In DNA, the CDR3 is TGTGCCTGGAGTCGTACAGGGGGGTCCCTCCACTTT. It translates to CAWSRTGGSLHF.

This clonotype has at least ten counts. The junction does not match germline at one end; this may be a read error. The chain has TRBV7-9 and TRBJ2-5, with D possibly called TRBD1 or TRBD2 (6 bases each). This CDR3 comprises 15 residues. Germline assignment: CDR1 SEHNR and CDR2 FQNEAQ (reference sequence). CDR3 sequence (DNA): TGTGCCAACAGCTCGGGGGCCGGGATACAAGAGACCCAGTACTTC. Translated: CANSSGAGIQETQYF.

This clonotype was seen repeatedly, ten times or more. The V and J genes are TRBV19 and TRBJ2-2; no definite D call. V lost 10 bases to trimming and J lost 6 bases, with 6 bases between them. The germline V gene has CDR1 LNHDA and CDR2 SQIVND (reference sequence). This CDR3 contains 10 residues. The CDR3 DNA follows: TGTGCCACCTTATCCGGGGAGCTGTTTTTT. Protein sequence: CATLSGELFF.

Ten or more counts support this clonotype. This chain's CDR3 is CASSVPGDQISEDNSPLHF. Here the CDR3 DNA reads TGTGCCAGCAGCGTTCCAGGGGATCAGATCTCTGAGGATAATTCACCCCTCCACTTT. The chain employs TRBV6-2 or TRBV6-3 and TRBJ1-6; a weak D match, TRBD1 (6 bases). V lost 6 bases, J lost 5 bases, and 26 bases lay in between. Germline V gene sequence: CDR1 MNHEY, CDR2 SVGEGT. The CDR3 loop spans 19 amino acids.

The table lists this clonotype with a few counts. CDR3: CASRITYNEQFF. For the CDR3, the DNA is TGTGCCAGCAGGATTACCTACAATGAGCAGTTCTTC. This chain uses TRBV12-3 or TRBV12-4 with TRBJ2-1; D ambiguous. The CDR3 has 12 residues. The V and J ends lost 6 bases and 2 bases respectively, with 5 bases between them.

This chain connects TRBV12-3 or TRBV12-4 to TRBJ1-1; D gene unclear. The V end was cut by 3 bases, the J end by 4 bases, with 9 bases between. CDR3 length equals 13 residues. The CDR3 region is CASSLNGLTEAFF. The DNA for the CDR3 is TGTGCCAGCAGTTTGAACGGGCTCACTGAAGCTTTCTTT.

This clonotype was observed a handful of times. The rearrangement joins TRBV5-5 to TRBJ2-2, with D uncertain. Looked up from germline, CDR1 is SGHKS and CDR2 is YYEKEE (reference sequence). The CDR3 has 12 residues. With 1 base removed from V and 5 bases from J, the gap between germline ends came to 3 bases. The CDR3 nucleotides read TGTGCCAGCAGCTTGTGGACCGGGGAGCTGTTTTTT. Its translation is CASSLWTGELFF.

This clonotype was picked up a small number of times. The chain recombines TRBV2 with TRBJ2-3, with unresolved D. CDR1 is SNHLY, CDR2 FYNNEI, per germline. V lost 3 bases to trimming and J lost 1 base, with 5 bases between them. The CDR3 extends over 13 amino acids. The CDR3: CASSDSGTDTQYF. The CDR3 DNA reads as TGTGCCAGCAGTGACAGTGGCACAGATACGCAGTATTTT.

This clonotype occurred many times. J is TRBJ1-2 and V is TRBV19; the D gene is possibly TRBD1 (5 bases). The CDR3 extends over 14 amino acids. Trimming removed 6 bases at V and 7 bases at J, with 18 bases between. CDR1 and CDR2 from the germline V gene are LNHDA and SQIVND (reference sequence). CDR3 protein: CASREPPAGSGYTF. Here the CDR3 DNA reads TGTGCCAGTAGAGAGCCCCCAGCAGGGAGTGGCTACACCTTC.